This entry is about one TCR beta chain. This clonotype was counted ten times or more. The specificity of this receptor is unknown. Base-call qualities are not available, and no considerably larger clone is one nucleotide away. Deletion took 3 bases off V and 1 base off J, with a span of 5 bases between the germline ends. The germline V gene gives CDR1 as KGHDR and CDR2 as SFDVKD. CDR3 length: 13 amino acids, cysteine to phenylalanine. Only CDR3 DNA remains: 39 bases, in frame from the first base. The library was generated by RACE. The sequencer listed for this sample is NextSeq 500. During library preparation, unique molecular identifiers were attached to individual cDNA molecules so that TCRs could be counted quantitatively and reproducibly. From each blood RNA sample, both TCR alpha and TCR beta chains were sequenced. Per the source publication's procedure: A median of roughly 98,000 TCRs per sample was observed, with a range of 23,224 to 690,600. V, J and CDR3 annotation of the TCR reads was performed with the Decombinator software suite. To make PS versus PT1 abundance plots, every sample was subsampled to the same number of TCRs (28,000). Expanded TCRs were defined as absent before sensitization and observed at least eight times at the 2-week time point. TCRdb reran the public reads through fastp at Q25 and MiXCR, keeping productive beta chains. Rows are combined by CDR3 protein, so each entry shows the most common genes and DNA. The V and J calls come from TCRdb's annotation, not from the publication. The sample table contains about 57,000 distinct CDR3 sequences; only one count was recorded for 7.5% to 10% of them. Clones ranked in the top ten supply 13% of the sample.

Read against the paper, the sample's time point label means: patch test 1, 2 weeks after DPC sensitization. What the treatment or condition label conveys for this sample: therapeutic diphenylcyclopropenone sensitization with weekly scalp DPC. At every patch-test visit, the blood draw took place before the patch test was put on. Patients were eligible if aged 18 to 70, diagnosed with alopecia and judged suitable for DPC therapy, and pregnant patients were excluded. Total RNA was extracted from unfractionated whole blood collected in Tempus Blood RNA tubes. This specimen belongs to a study of human T cells and chemical hapten exposure (dated by TCRdb to the early 2020s). Broadly, across the study: For sensitization, 2% DPC in acetone was applied to an approximately 2 cm by approximately 2 cm area of upper inner arm skin. The study tracked peripheral blood TCR repertoire changes in vivo during primary and secondary sensitization to the hapten diphenylcyclopropenone (DPC) in alopecia patients. Patch tests used Finn chambers with 0.01% DPC on the upper back, scored after 6 days by International Contact Dermatitis Research Group standards. Most of the patients in the cohort were female, and the cohort covered alopecia areata with under or over 50% scalp involvement, alopecia totalis and alopecia universalis. Blood samples were taken from patients before sensitization (week 0) and then at 2, 6 and about 24 weeks after DPC sensitization. Blood for TCR sequencing was provided by twenty-nine alopecia patients at one to four time points (pre-sensitization, 2, 6 and 24 weeks). Weekly therapeutic DPC doses were additionally applied to the scalp of patients throughout the roughly 26-week study period. Libraries were combined into a pool for sequencing, and differences in TCR yield between samples came mainly from small differences in library volumes within the pool. The study at large found these results: DPC sensitization did not change the number of TCRs with a frequency above 1 in 1000, and there was no evidence of changes in global repertoire structure. Repeated subsampling changed both the strength of the expansion versus patch-test correlation and the threshold at which the correlation became significant. Compared with pre-sensitization or healthy control sets, expanded TCRs formed significantly more large CDR3 similarity clusters, which is consistent with antigen-driven responses. Patch test score correlated positively with the number of PT1 expanded TCRs, reaching significance at thresholds 8, 16 and 32 but not at 4. Alopecia, a presumed autoimmune disease, was present in all patients, so the immune response of the patients might differ from that of healthy individuals.

This receptor was obtained from a woman in her 40s with alopecia areata. Some clones in this sample may be carry-over from other donors' samples. The sequenced sample was whole blood, obtained in connection with sensitization to the hapten diphenylcyclopropenone (DPC). The chain is made from TRBV24-1 and TRBJ1-1, with no confidently assigned D gene. Read as DNA, the sequence is TGTGCCACCAGTGATACCGGGAACACTGAAGCTTTCTTT. Its protein is CATSDTGNTEAFF.